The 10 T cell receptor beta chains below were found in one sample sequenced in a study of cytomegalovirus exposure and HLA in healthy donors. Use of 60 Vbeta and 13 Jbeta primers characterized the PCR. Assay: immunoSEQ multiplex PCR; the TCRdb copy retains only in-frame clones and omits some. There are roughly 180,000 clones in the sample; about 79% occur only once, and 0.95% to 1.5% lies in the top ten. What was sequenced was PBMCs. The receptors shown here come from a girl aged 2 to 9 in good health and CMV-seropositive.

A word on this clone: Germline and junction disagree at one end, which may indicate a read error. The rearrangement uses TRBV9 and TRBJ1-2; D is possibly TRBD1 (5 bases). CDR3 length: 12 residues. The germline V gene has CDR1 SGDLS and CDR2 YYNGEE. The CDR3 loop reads CASSVVGDSLAF. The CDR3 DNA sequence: TGTGCCAGCAGCGTAGTAGGAGACAGTTTAGCCTTC.

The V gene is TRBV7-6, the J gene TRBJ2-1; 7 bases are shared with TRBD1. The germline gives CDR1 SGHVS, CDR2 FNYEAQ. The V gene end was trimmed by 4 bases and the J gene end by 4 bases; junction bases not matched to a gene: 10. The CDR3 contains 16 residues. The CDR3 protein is CASSYLLPGQYNEQFF. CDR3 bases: TGTGCCAGCAGCTATCTACTACCGGGACAGTACAATGAGCAGTTCTTC.

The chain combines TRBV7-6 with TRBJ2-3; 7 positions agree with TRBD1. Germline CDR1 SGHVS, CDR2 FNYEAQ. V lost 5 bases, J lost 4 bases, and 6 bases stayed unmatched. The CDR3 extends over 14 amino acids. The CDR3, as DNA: TGTGCCAGCAGCCGGGACAGTAGCCCAGATACGCAGTATTTT. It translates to CASSRDSSPDTQYF.

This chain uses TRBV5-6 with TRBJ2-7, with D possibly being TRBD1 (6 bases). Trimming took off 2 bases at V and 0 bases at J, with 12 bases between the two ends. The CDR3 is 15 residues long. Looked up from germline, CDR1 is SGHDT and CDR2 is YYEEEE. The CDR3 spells CASSFPDRPSYEQYF. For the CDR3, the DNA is TGTGCCAGCAGCTTCCCCGACAGGCCCTCCTACGAGCAGTACTTC.

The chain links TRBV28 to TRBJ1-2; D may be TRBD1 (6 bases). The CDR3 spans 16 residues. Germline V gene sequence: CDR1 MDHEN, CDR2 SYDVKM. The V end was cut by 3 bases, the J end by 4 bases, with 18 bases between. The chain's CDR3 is CASSFFQDREIYGYTF. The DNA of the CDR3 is TGTGCCAGCAGTTTTTTCCAGGACAGAGAGATCTATGGCTACACCTTC.

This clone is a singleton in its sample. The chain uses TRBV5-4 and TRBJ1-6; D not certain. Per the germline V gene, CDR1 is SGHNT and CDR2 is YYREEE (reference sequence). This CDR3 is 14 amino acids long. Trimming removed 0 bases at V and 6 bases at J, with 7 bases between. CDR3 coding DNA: TGTGCCAGCAGCTTGGGGGGAGCTAATTCACCCCTCCACTTT. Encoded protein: CASSLGGANSPLHF.

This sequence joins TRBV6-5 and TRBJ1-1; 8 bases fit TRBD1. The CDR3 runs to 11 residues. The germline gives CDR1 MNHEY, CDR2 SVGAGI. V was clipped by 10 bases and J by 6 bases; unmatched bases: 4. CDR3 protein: CATEQGAEAFF. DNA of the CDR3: TGTGCCACCGAACAGGGGGCTGAAGCTTTCTTT.

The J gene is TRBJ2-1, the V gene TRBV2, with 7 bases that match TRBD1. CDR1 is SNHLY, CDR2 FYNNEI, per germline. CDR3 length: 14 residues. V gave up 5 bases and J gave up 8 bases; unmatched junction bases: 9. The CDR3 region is CASSPGQLSHEQFF. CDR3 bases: TGTGCCAGCAGTCCGGGACAGCTCTCCCATGAGCAGTTCTTC.

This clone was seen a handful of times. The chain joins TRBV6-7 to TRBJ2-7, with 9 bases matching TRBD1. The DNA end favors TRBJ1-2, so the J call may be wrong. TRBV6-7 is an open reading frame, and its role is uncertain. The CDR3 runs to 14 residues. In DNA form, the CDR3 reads TGTGCCAGCACCAGGACAGGGGATAACTATGGCTACACCTTC. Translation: CASTRTGDNYGYTF.

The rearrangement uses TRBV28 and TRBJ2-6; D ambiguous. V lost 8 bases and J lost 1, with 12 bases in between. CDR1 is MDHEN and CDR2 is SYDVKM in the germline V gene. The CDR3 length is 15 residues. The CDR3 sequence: CASARGLSGANVLTF. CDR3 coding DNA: TGTGCCAGCGCGCGCGGATTATCTGGGGCCAACGTCCTGACTTTC.